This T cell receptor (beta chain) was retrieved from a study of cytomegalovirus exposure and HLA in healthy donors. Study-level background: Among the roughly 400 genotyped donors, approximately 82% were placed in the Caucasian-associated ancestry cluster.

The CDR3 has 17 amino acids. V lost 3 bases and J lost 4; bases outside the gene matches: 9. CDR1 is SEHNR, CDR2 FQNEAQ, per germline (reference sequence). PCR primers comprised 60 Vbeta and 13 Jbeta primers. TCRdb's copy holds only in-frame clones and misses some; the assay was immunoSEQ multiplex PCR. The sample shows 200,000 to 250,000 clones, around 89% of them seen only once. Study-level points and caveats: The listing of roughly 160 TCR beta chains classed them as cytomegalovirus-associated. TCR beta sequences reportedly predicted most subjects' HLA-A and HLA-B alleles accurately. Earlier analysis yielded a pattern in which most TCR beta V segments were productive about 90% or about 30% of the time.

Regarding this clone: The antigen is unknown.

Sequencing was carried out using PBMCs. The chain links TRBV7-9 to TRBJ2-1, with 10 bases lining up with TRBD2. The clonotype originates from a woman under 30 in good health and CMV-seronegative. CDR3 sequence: CASSFGSGGFSYNEQFF. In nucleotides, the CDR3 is TGTGCCAGCAGCTTTGGTAGCGGGGGGTTCAGTTACAATGAGCAGTTCTTC.